This TCR beta chain was sequenced during a study of Graves' ophthalmopathy and Graves' hyperthyroidism. V lost 0 bases, J lost 2 bases, and 3 bases stayed unmatched. The CDR3 totals 16 residues. This clonotype was counted at least ten times. Amplified material comprised TCR beta CDR3 regions derived from RNA transcripts. The workflow started with a first-round RT-PCR run with HTBI primers and then moved on to a second-round multiplex PCR. MiXCR was run by TCRdb on the multiplex PCR reads, yielding one entry per CDR3 protein. The repertoire holds 1 million to 1.3 million distinct CDR3 sequences, with about 35% as singletons.

The chain is built from TRBV12-3 or TRBV12-4 and TRBJ1-5; 8 nucleotides match TRBD1. Sequencing was performed on peripheral blood or thyroid tissue (not recorded which). The source is an adult man with Graves' hyperthyroidism. CDR3 in DNA: TGTGCCAGCAGTTTAGCGGACAGGGTTGGCAATCAGCCCCAGCATTTT. Translation: CASSLADRVGNQPQHF.